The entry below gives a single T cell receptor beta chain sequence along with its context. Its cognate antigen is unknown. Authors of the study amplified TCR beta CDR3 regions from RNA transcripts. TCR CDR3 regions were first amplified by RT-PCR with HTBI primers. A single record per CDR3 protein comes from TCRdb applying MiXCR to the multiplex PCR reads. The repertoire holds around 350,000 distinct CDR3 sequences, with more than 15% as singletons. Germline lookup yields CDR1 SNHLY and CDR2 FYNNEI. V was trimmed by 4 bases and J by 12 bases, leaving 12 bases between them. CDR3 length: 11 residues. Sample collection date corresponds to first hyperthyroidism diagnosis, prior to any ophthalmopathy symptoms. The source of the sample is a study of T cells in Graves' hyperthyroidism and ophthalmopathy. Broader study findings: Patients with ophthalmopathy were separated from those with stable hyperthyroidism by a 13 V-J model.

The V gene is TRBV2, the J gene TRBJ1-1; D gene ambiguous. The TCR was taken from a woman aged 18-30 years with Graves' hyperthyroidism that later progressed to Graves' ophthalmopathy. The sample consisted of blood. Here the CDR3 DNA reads TGTGCCAGCAGTGGCCTAGCCGAAACTTTCTTT. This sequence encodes CASSGLAETFF.